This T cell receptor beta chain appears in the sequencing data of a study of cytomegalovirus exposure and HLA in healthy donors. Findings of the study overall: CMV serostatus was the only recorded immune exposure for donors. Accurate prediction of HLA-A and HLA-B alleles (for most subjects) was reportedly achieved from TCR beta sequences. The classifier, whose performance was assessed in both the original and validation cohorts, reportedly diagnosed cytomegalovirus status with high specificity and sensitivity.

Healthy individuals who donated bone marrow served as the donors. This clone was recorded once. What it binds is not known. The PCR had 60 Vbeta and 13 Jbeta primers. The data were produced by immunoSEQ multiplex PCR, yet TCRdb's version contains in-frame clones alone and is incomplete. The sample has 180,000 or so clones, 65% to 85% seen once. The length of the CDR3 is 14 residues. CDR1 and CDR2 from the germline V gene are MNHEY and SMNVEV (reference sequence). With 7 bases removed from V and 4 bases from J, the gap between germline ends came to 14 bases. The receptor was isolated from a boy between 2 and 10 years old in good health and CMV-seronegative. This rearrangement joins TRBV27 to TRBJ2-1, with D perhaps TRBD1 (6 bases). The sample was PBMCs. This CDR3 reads CASTGTGIYNEQFF. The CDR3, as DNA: TGTGCCAGCACAGGAACAGGGATTTACAATGAGCAGTTCTTC.